This note documents a single T cell receptor (beta chain) sequence. Germline trimming cut 6 bases from V and 4 bases from J; bases unmatched to any gene: 5. This CDR3 spans 13 amino acids. The sample is drawn from a study of blood T cell repertoires in COVID-19. Study-level information: Samples representing acute and convalescent COVID-19 were sourced from the United States, Italy and Spain. T cells, B-cell-depleted T cells, or PBMCs supplied cDNA or gDNA.

Per the original methods: For nucleated cells, counts were estimated from reference gene primer amplification. Method: immunoSEQ multiplex PCR; TCRdb's copy keeps in-frame clones and lacks some. Clone size and the V and J calls come from that table; the DNA yielded D and trimming. Of about 260,000 clones in the sample, about 89% are singletons; the top ten hold over 1.2%. The receptor comes from a woman in her forties who had recovered from COVID-19. This rearrangement joins TRBV12-3 or TRBV12-4 to TRBJ2-5; 7 bases are shared with TRBD1. Material: peripheral blood. CDR3 region: CASRLQGIETQYF. The CDR3 nucleotides are TGTGCCAGCAGACTACAGGGGATAGAGACCCAGTACTTC.